These 19 T cell receptor beta chains were all obtained from the same sample, sequenced in a study of naive CD8 T cells in extremely preterm neonates. Profiled with immunoSEQ multiplex PCR; TCRdb holds only in-frame clones, not every one. The sample consists of about 8,000 clones, approximately 98% of them appearing once. What was sequenced was naive CD8+ T cells from blood. Source of these receptors: a human donor in good health.

The chain has TRBV5-8 and TRBJ2-7; maybe TRBD2 (5 bases). CDR1 SGHTS and CDR2 YDEGEE come from the germline V gene. V was cut by 2 bases and J by 3 bases, with 24 bases left in between. CDR3 length: 18 amino acids. CDR3 coding DNA: TGTGCCAGCAGCTTTGAGTGGTCCTACACGAGCGCGGGCTACGAGCAGTACGTC. Encoded protein: CASSFEWSYTSAGYEQYV.

V and J are TRBV7-9 and TRBJ2-6; 8 bases are shared with TRBD1. Trimming at V came to 3 bases and at J to 0 bases, leaving 10 bases not matched to a gene. Germline loops: CDR1 SEHNR, CDR2 FQNEAQ (reference sequence). The CDR3 length is 19 residues. CDR3 protein: CASSLFLGQADSGANVLTF. Written as DNA, the CDR3 is TGTGCCAGCAGCTTGTTTCTGGGACAGGCGGACTCTGGGGCCAACGTCCTGACTTTC.

V usage is TRBV9 and J usage is TRBJ1-2; 7 bases are a match to TRBD1. Germline V gives CDR1 SGDLS, CDR2 YYNGEE. With 2 bases clipped from V and 6 bases from J, the junction kept 4 bases outside the gene matches. The CDR3 covers 13 residues. In nucleotides, the CDR3 is TGTGCCAGCAGCGTCGAGGGGGCGGATGGCTACACCTTC. It encodes CASSVEGADGYTF. The variable domain in full, with the rest retrieved from reference TRBV9 and TRBJ1-2, is DSGVTQTPKHLITATGQRVTLRCSPRSGDLSVYWYQQSLDQGLQFLIQYYNGEERAKGNILERFSAQQFPDLHSELNLSSLELGDSALYFCASSVEGADGYTFGSGTRLTVV.

The V gene is TRBV19, the J gene TRBJ1-1; D unclear. CDR1 is LNHDA, CDR2 SQIVND, per germline (reference sequence). V was shortened by 7 bases and J by 1 base, with 13 bases between the two germline ends. There are 14 residues in the CDR3. CDR3: CASIRGRGNTEAFF. The DNA of the CDR3 is TGTGCCAGTATCCGAGGCCGGGGGAACACTGAAGCTTTCTTT.

The count of this clone is one. The J gene is TRBJ1-2, the V gene TRBV9; the D gene is possibly TRBD1 (5 bases). The V and J ends lost 3 bases and 8 bases respectively, with 17 bases between them. From germline, CDR1 is SGDLS and CDR2 YYNGEE. The CDR3 runs 14 residues. The CDR3 protein is CASSAPGAAMGYTF. The CDR3 DNA sequence: TGTGCCAGCAGCGCCCCTGGGGCGGCAATGGGCTACACCTTC.

The rearrangement joins TRBV5-1 to TRBJ2-3; D is unclear. V was trimmed by 1 base and J by 2 bases, leaving 5 bases between them. The CDR3 length is 13 residues. CDR1 is SGHRS, CDR2 YFSETQ, per germline. The CDR3 bases are TGCGCCAGCAGCTTGTCTGTCACAGATACGCAGTATTTT. Encoded protein: CASSLSVTDTQYF.

The V gene is TRBV27, the J gene TRBJ2-7; 8 bases line up with TRBD1. The germline gives CDR1 MNHEY, CDR2 SMNVEV (reference sequence). The CDR3 loop spans 14 amino acids. V dropped 3 bases and J dropped 2; count of bases not matched to a gene: 3. The CDR3, as DNA: TGTGCCAGCAGTTTCGACAGGGGAACCTACGAGCAGTACTTC. The encoded protein is CASSFDRGTYEQYF.

V is TRBV6-1 and J is TRBJ1-6; D remains ambiguous. The CDR3 spans 16 residues. V shed 0 bases and J shed 0 bases, with 6 bases lying between them. Germline lookup yields CDR1 MNHNS and CDR2 SASEGT. DNA for the CDR3: TGTGCCAGCAGTGAAGCGCCCAGCTCCTATAATTCACCCCTCCACTTT. As protein: CASSEAPSSYNSPLHF.

The chain is built from TRBV7-9 and TRBJ2-1; 13 bases match TRBD2. Germline loops: CDR1 SEHNR, CDR2 FQNEAQ (reference sequence). J gave up 2 bases and V 4 bases, and 11 bases lay outside the gene matches. The CDR3 spans 19 residues. The CDR3 spells CASSSTGTSGDVTYNEQFF. DNA for the CDR3: TGTGCCAGCAGCTCTACCGGGACTAGCGGGGATGTCACCTACAATGAGCAGTTCTTC.

This clone was observed a single time. The chain has TRBV19 and TRBJ2-1, with D maybe TRBD2 (6 bases). V was shortened by 3 bases and J by 9 bases, with 15 bases between the two germline ends. The CDR3 spans 14 residues. Germline V gene data show CDR1 as LNHDA and CDR2 as SQIVND (reference sequence). CDR3 DNA sequence: TGTGCCAGTAGTATTTCCCAGCGGGCGCTTGAGCAGTTCTTC. Its translation: CASSISQRALEQFF.

The V and J genes are TRBV11-1 and TRBJ2-1; 12 bases fit TRBD2. This CDR3 has 15 residues. V trimming: 5 bases; J trimming: 1 base; junction bases outside the gene matches: 0. Germline V gene lookup returns CDR1 SGHAT and CDR2 FQDESV (reference sequence). CDR3: CASSTSGGSYNEQFF. The CDR3 DNA reads TGTGCCAGCAGCACTAGCGGGGGGTCCTACAATGAGCAGTTCTTC.

The V call is TRBV19, the J call TRBJ2-3, with 13 bases lining up with TRBD2. This CDR3 has 15 amino acids. Unmatched junction bases numbered 2, after V lost 6 bases and J lost 2 bases. The V gene's germline CDR1 is LNHDA and CDR2 SQIVND (reference sequence). The CDR3 DNA follows: TGTGCCAGTAGACTAGCGGGGGGGCCCACAGATACGCAGTATTTT. It specifies CASRLAGGPTDTQYF.

This clone was observed a single time. The rearrangement joins TRBV5-1 to TRBJ2-2; 9 nucleotides match TRBD1. This CDR3 spans 15 amino acids. Looked up from germline, CDR1 is SGHRS and CDR2 is YFSETQ. V shed 2 bases and J 4 bases; nucleotides not matched to a gene: 3. CDR3 protein: CASSFEDRGTGELFF. The CDR3 DNA is TGCGCCAGCAGCTTCGAGGACAGGGGCACCGGGGAGCTGTTTTTT. Combining the CDR3 with reference TRBV5-1 and TRBJ2-2 gives the whole variable domain KAGVTQTPRYLIKTRGQQVTLSCSPISGHRSVSWYQQTPGQGLQFLFEYFSETQRNKGNFPGRFSGRQFSNSRSEMNVSTLELGDSALYLCASSFEDRGTGELFFGEGSRLTVL.

This clone was observed a single time. The V gene is TRBV7-9, the J gene TRBJ1-5; 7 bases align to TRBD1. The junction had 12 bases not matched to a gene; V was cut back by 4 bases and J by 6 bases. There are 16 residues in the CDR3. The germline V gene encodes CDR1 SEHNR and CDR2 FQNEAQ (reference sequence). The CDR3 bases are TGTGCCAGCAGCTGGGGTCCAGGGGGGCATTCTCAGCCCCAGCATTTT. It encodes CASSWGPGGHSQPQHF. The full variable domain, completed using reference TRBV7-9 and TRBJ1-5, is DTGVSQNPRHKITKRGQNVTFRCDPISEHNRLYWYRQTLGQGPEFLTYFQNEAQLEKSRLLSDRFSAERPKGSFSTLEIQRTEQGDSAMYLCASSWGPGGHSQPQHFGDGTRLSIL.

The chain combines TRBV7-9 with TRBJ2-1, with D possibly being TRBD2 (5 bases). The CDR3 totals 15 residues. Trimming stripped 2 bases from V and 5 bases from J, with 13 bases between. Germline lookup yields CDR1 SEHNR and CDR2 FQNEAQ (reference sequence). The CDR3 here is CASSLPGYQNNEQFF. CDR3 coding DNA: TGTGCCAGCAGCTTACCGGGATACCAAAACAATGAGCAGTTCTTC.

This clone was picked up one time. The junction and the germline gene differ at one end; a read error may be behind it. The V and J genes are TRBV11-2 and TRBJ2-7; D is perhaps TRBD2 (5 bases). This CDR3 region has 15 residues. Looked up from germline, CDR1 is SGHAT and CDR2 is FQNNGV. CDR3 nucleotide sequence: TGTGCCAGCAGCTTGATTGTCAGGAGGATCGGCGAGGAGTACTTC. Translation gives CASSLIVRRIGEEYF. Combining the CDR3 with reference TRBV11-2 and TRBJ2-7 gives the whole variable domain EAGVAQSPRYKIIEKRQSVAFWCNPISGHATLYWYQQILGQGPKLLIQFQNNGVVDDSQLPKDRFSAERLKGVDSTLKIQPAKLEDSAVYLCASSLIVRRIGEEYFGPGTRLTVT.

The chain uses TRBV9 and TRBJ2-4; 8 bases agree with TRBD1. Looked up from germline, CDR1 is SGDLS and CDR2 is YYNGEE. This CDR3 is built from 15 residues. The J segment lost 7 bases and the V segment lost 0 bases, leaving 6 bases of the junction unmatched. CDR3 region: CASSVGAGGMNIQYF. The CDR3, as DNA: TGTGCCAGCAGCGTAGGGGCAGGGGGCATGAACATTCAGTACTTC.

The chain uses TRBV30 and TRBJ2-7; D is perhaps TRBD1 (5 bases). V dropped 0 bases and J dropped 0 bases, with 6 bases sitting between them. Germline V gene sequence: CDR1 GTSNPN, CDR2 SVGIG (reference sequence). This CDR3 has 13 residues. The CDR3 sequence: CAWSVDTSYEQYV. CDR3 in DNA: TGTGCCTGGAGTGTGGACACCTCCTACGAGCAGTACGTC.

The chain couples TRBV9 to TRBJ2-3, with D perhaps TRBD2 (6 bases). V was cut by 3 bases and J by 6 bases, with 14 bases left in between. CDR3 length equals 14 residues. CDR1 SGDLS and CDR2 YYNGEE come from the germline V gene. The CDR3 sequence is CASSAKPSEDTQYF. CDR3 DNA: TGTGCCAGCAGCGCGAAACCTAGCGAGGATACGCAGTATTTT.